Below, 24 T cell receptor beta chains from the same sample are listed, as sequenced in a study of shared clonotypes between healthy human individuals. Clones were read by immunoSEQ multiplex PCR, and TCRdb kept only the in-frame ones, dropping some. Among 2 million to 3 million clones listed, approximately 93% were seen once. Sample: naive CD4+ T cells from PBMCs. Stated subset: CD45RA+ positively selected. These receptors were taken from a man between 18 and 29 years old in good health. Some clones in this sample may be carry-over from other donors' samples.

The chain employs TRBV6-1 and TRBJ2-7, with D hard to call. The CDR3 runs 14 residues. V lost 7 bases and J 3 bases, leaving 16 bases between the germline ends. CDR1 MNHNS and CDR2 SASEGT come from the germline V gene. The DNA of the CDR3 is TGTGCCAGCAACCCCTCGCGGCCAGACTACGAGCAGTACTTC. As protein: CASNPSRPDYEQYF.

Comment on this clone: A much bigger clone sits one base away, suggesting this may be a read error. This chain links TRBV11-3 with TRBJ2-2; no reliable D call. This CDR3 has 11 residues. Looked up from germline, CDR1 is SGHNT and CDR2 is YENEEA. V was trimmed by 3 bases and J by 5 bases, leaving 1 base between them. The CDR3 DNA follows: TGTGCCAGCAGCTTGACCGGGGAGCTGTTTTTT. As protein: CASSLTGELFF.

The rearrangement links TRBV7-2 to TRBJ2-5; D may be TRBD1 or TRBD2 (6 bases each). The CDR3 runs 17 residues. Germline CDR1 is SGHTA and CDR2 is FQGNSA. Trimming left V 4 bases short and J 3 bases short, with 21 bases between. CDR3 nucleotides: TGTGCCAGCAGCTCCGGCCGGGGGCCAGTGTTAAAAGAGACCCAGTACTTC. This translates into CASSSGRGPVLKETQYF.

J is TRBJ2-1 and V is TRBV29-1, with TRBD1 matching 7 bases. This CDR3 contains 14 residues. The junction had 12 bases not matched to a gene; V was cut back by 6 bases and J by 7 bases. The V gene's germline CDR1 is SQVTM and CDR2 ANQGSEA. This CDR3 is CSVRSRDSANEQFF. In nucleotides, the CDR3 is TGCAGCGTCCGATCTAGGGACAGCGCAAATGAGCAGTTCTTC.

Worth noting for this clone: Other DNA sequences in the sample encode the same CDR3. The rearrangement uses TRBV5-1 and TRBJ1-4; tentative D call: TRBD1 (5 bases). The ends were cut back, 4 bases at V and 3 bases at J, with 13 bases in the middle. This CDR3 is built from 15 residues. Germline CDR1 reads SGHRS; CDR2 reads YFSETQ. In nucleotides, the CDR3 is TGCGCCAGCAGCCCGGGAGGGACGGCTAATGAAAAACTGTTTTTT. This gives the protein CASSPGGTANEKLFF.

The rearrangement joins TRBV5-4 to TRBJ1-4, with D unclear. The CDR3 has 16 residues. Deletions cut 3 bases from V and 3 bases from J, with 15 bases between. Looked up from germline, CDR1 is SGHNT and CDR2 is YYREEE (reference sequence). CDR3 in amino acids: CASSSGSIRSNEKLFF. CDR3 coding DNA: TGTGCCAGCAGCTCCGGGAGTATTAGGTCTAATGAAAAACTGTTTTTT.

With regard to this clone: An end of the junction does not agree with germline; a read error may underlie this. This chain uses TRBV5-6 with TRBJ2-3, with no clear D. Germline values: CDR1 SGHDT, CDR2 YYEEEE. The CDR3 consists of 13 residues. CDR3 coding DNA: TGTGCCAGCAGCTCCCTAGGCCGCAACCCGCTGGATTTT. As protein: CASSSLGRNPLDF.

Regarding this clone: At the DNA level, this CDR3 is encoded by other sequences in the same sample as well. The V call is TRBV28, the J call TRBJ2-7; TRBD1 matches at 8 bases. The CDR3 contains 12 residues. After removal of 8 bases from V and 2 bases from J, the junction contained 2 bases not matched to a gene. From germline, CDR1 is MDHEN and CDR2 SYDVKM. Written as DNA, the CDR3 is TGTGCCAGCCGGACAGGGCCCTACGAGCAGTACTTC. This translates into CASRTGPYEQYF.

CDR3 amino acids: CASSPDAIGSYEQYF. The DNA of the CDR3 is TGCGCCAGCAGCCCCGACGCGATTGGGTCCTACGAGCAGTACTTC. This chain connects TRBV5-1 to TRBJ2-7; no firm D call. Trimming took off 4 bases at V and 1 base at J, with 15 bases between the two ends. The V gene's germline CDR1 is SGHRS and CDR2 YFSETQ. This CDR3 has 15 amino acids.

This clone has only one observation. This sample includes further DNA sequences coding for the same CDR3. The chain employs TRBV5-1 and TRBJ1-5; D is uncertain. Trimming took off 0 bases at V and 0 bases at J, with 7 bases between the two ends. Germline V gene sequence: CDR1 SGHRS, CDR2 YFSETQ. The CDR3 runs 15 residues. CDR3: CASSLDGSSNQPQHF. The CDR3 coding sequence is TGCGCCAGCAGCTTGGATGGCAGTAGCAATCAGCCCCAGCATTTT.

The rearrangement joins TRBV6-5 to TRBJ2-7; no clear D. The germline CDR1 and CDR2 sequences are MNHEY and SVGAGI. The ends were cut back, 7 bases at V and 7 bases at J, with 14 bases in the middle. There are 12 residues in the CDR3. The CDR3 coding sequence is TGTGCCAGCATGAGCAGCTTGCTTGAGCAGTACTTC. Translation gives CASMSSLLEQYF.

In the case of this clone: This same CDR3 is encoded by further DNA sequences in the sample. V usage is TRBV6-1 and J usage is TRBJ2-1; TRBD1 agrees at 10 bases. The V and J ends lost 7 bases and 3 bases, in that order; junction bases with no gene match: 3. The germline CDR1 and CDR2 sequences are MNHNS and SASEGT. This CDR3 has 14 amino acids. The CDR3: CASTRTGGYNEQFF. As DNA, the CDR3 is TGTGCCAGCACCCGGACAGGGGGCTACAATGAGCAGTTCTTC.

This rearrangement joins TRBV23-1 to TRBJ2-7; tentative D call: TRBD1 (6 bases). TRBV23-1 is given ORF status, its function remaining uncertain. CDR3 size: 18 residues. Trimming left V 2 bases short and J 0 bases short, with 20 bases between. The CDR3 spells CASSQGALRDTSSYEQYF. CDR3 bases: TGCGCCAGCAGTCAAGGGGCTCTCCGGGACACTAGCTCCTACGAGCAGTACTTC.

The chain combines TRBV7-8 with TRBJ1-2, with TRBD1 as a possible D gene (5 bases). The V gene lost 5 bases and the J gene lost 6 bases, with 16 bases spanning the gap. Germline CDR1 is SGHVS and CDR2 is FQNEAQ. CDR3 size: 14 residues. CDR3 sequence: CASSPPGRVHGYTF. DNA for the CDR3: TGTGCCAGCAGCCCACCGGGCAGGGTGCATGGCTACACCTTC.

The chain couples TRBV6-5 to TRBJ1-6; weak D call: TRBD1 (5 bases). With 2 bases removed from V and 6 bases from J, the gap between germline ends came to 8 bases. There are 14 residues in the CDR3. CDR1 MNHEY and CDR2 SVGAGI come from the germline V gene. As DNA, the CDR3 is TGTGCCAGCAGTTACGCGACAGCTAATTCACCCCTCCACTTT. As protein: CASSYATANSPLHF.

The sample holds one count of this clone. The sample has other DNA sequences that encode this CDR3 too. The CDR3 here is CASSRNRDNEQFF. DNA of the CDR3: TGTGCCAGCAGCAGAAACAGGGACAATGAGCAGTTCTTC. The gene calls are TRBV2 and TRBJ2-1, with D perhaps matching TRBD1 (6 bases). Germline CDR1 reads SNHLY; CDR2 reads FYNNEI. Trimming cost V 6 bases and J 5 bases, with 11 bases left between them. This CDR3 region has 13 residues.

The J gene is TRBJ1-1, the V gene TRBV18; TRBD1 agrees at 12 bases. The ends lost 6 bases at V and 4 bases at J; junction bases unmatched: 6. The CDR3 totals 15 residues. CDR1 is KGHSH and CDR2 is LQKENI in the germline V gene. CDR3 in DNA: TGTGCCAGCTCTCCAATGGGACAGGGGGCCACTGAAGCTTTCTTT. Its protein is CASSPMGQGATEAFF.

V is TRBV28 and J is TRBJ2-7; D uncertain. V was clipped by 3 bases and J by 2 bases, with 11 bases between them. This CDR3 has 14 amino acids. Germline V gene data show CDR1 as MDHEN and CDR2 as SYDVKM. This CDR3 reads CASSFPPDAYEQYF. As DNA, the CDR3 is TGTGCCAGCAGTTTTCCCCCGGATGCCTACGAGCAGTACTTC.

The V and J genes are TRBV30 and TRBJ2-7; a weak D match, TRBD1 (5 bases). Germline lookup yields CDR1 GTSNPN and CDR2 SVGIG (reference sequence). The V end was cut by 1 base, the J end by 2 bases, with 15 bases between. The CDR3 has 15 amino acids. CDR3 protein: CAWSAGQGLPYEQYF. The DNA of the CDR3 is TGTGCCTGGAGTGCCGGGCAGGGTCTTCCCTACGAGCAGTACTTC.

The chain joins TRBV5-6 to TRBJ1-1; possible D gene TRBD1, 6 bases. The CDR3 loop spans 16 amino acids. Germline V gene data show CDR1 as SGHDT and CDR2 as YYEEEE. The V gene lost 3 bases and the J gene lost 1 base, with 16 bases spanning the gap. The CDR3 nucleotides are TGTGCCAGCAGCTGGGGATGGGGGCGGGGGAACACTGAAGCTTTCTTT. This translates into CASSWGWGRGNTEAFF.

This clone was detected once. The V gene is TRBV10-3, the J gene TRBJ2-7; no definite D call. Germline CDR1 is ENHRY and CDR2 is SYGVKD. V was cut by 2 bases and J by 6 bases, with 8 bases left in between. The CDR3 length is 12 residues. The CDR3 is CAISEIGSEQYF. In nucleotides, the CDR3 is TGTGCCATCAGTGAGATTGGGTCCGAGCAGTACTTC.

The genes are TRBV7-3 and TRBJ1-4; tentative D call: TRBD1 (5 bases). The ends were cut back, 4 bases at V and 14 bases at J, with 11 bases in the middle. The CDR3 has 11 residues. Germline V CDR1 and CDR2: SGHTA, FQGTGA. The CDR3 protein is CASSSAGLLFF. The CDR3 DNA is TGTGCCAGCAGCTCGGCGGGGCTTCTGTTTTTT.

The chain carries TRBV6-5 and TRBJ2-7, with 7 bases lining up with TRBD1. CDR3 size: 15 residues. Germline V CDR1 and CDR2: MNHEY, SVGAGI. With V trimmed by 6 bases and J by 5 bases, 13 bases remained unmatched. The CDR3 DNA reads as TGTGCCAGCAGGTCCGGACAGGTAAATTCCCACGAGCAGTACTTC. Its translation is CASRSGQVNSHEQYF.

The chain links TRBV14 to TRBJ1-2; D call uncertain. This CDR3 contains 12 residues. Trimming took off 3 bases at V and 8 bases at J, with 10 bases between the two ends. Germline loops: CDR1 SGHDN, CDR2 FVKESK. The CDR3 DNA reads TGTGCCAGCAGCCACGGACGCGGGGGCTACACCTTC. It is translated as CASSHGRGGYTF. The complete variable domain, with remaining parts taken from reference TRBV14 and TRBJ1-2, reads EAGVTQFPSHSVIEKGQTVTLRCDPISGHDNLYWYRRVMGKEIKFLLHFVKESKQDESGMPNNRFLAERTGGTYSTLKVQPAELEDSGVYFCASSHGRGGYTFGSGTRLTVV.